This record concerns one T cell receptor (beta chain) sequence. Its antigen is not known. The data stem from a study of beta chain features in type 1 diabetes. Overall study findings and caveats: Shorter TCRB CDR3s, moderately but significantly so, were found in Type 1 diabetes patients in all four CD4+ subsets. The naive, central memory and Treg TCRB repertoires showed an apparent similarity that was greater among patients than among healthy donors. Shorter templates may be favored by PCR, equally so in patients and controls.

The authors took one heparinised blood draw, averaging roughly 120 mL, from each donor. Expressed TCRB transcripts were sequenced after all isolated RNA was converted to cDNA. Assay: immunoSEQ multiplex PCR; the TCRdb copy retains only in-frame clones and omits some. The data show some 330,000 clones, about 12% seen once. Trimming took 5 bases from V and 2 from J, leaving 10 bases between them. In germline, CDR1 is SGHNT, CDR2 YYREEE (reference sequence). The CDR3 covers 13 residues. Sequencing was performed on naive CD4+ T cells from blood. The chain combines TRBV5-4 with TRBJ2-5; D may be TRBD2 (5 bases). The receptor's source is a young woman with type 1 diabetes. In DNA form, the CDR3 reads TGTGCCAGCAGGGCTACGGGGCAAGAGACCCAGTACTTC. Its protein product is CASRATGQETQYF. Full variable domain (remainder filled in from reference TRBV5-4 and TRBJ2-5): ETGVTQSPTHLIKTRGQQVTLRCSSQSGHNTVSWYQQALGQGPQFIFQYYREEENGRGNFPPRFSGLQFPNYSSELNVNALELDDSALYLCASRATGQETQYFGPGTRLLVL.